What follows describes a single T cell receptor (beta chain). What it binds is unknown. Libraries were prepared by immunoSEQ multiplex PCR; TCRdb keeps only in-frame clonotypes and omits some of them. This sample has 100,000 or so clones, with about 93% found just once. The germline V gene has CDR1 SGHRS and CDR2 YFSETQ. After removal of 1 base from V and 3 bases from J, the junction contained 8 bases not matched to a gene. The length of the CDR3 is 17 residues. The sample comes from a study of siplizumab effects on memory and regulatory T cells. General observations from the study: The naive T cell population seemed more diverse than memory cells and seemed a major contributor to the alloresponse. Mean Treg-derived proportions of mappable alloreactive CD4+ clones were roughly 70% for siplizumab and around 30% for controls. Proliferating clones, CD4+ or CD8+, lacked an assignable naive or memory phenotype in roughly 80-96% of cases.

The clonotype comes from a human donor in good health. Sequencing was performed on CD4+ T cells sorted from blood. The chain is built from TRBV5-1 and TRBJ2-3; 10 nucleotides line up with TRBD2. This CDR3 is CASSLIKLAGVTDTQYF. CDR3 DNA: TGCGCCAGCAGCTTGATTAAGCTAGCGGGGGTTACAGATACGCAGTATTTT.